A single sample gave rise to the 32 T cell receptor beta chains below, sequenced in a study of radiation and T cells in renal cell carcinoma. Time point denoted: baseline pretreatment blood. The treatment is: 15 Gy SBRT to primary tumor, nephrectomy 4 weeks later. Measured with immunoSEQ multiplex PCR; TCRdb has only the in-frame clones, and not every one. The data show approximately 140,000 clones, 75% to 90% seen once. The sequencing used blood, collected from a patient whose treatment included radiotherapy and nephrectomy. The receptor set was obtained from a woman between 50 and 59 years old with renal cell carcinoma.

V is TRBV28 and J is TRBJ1-1; TRBD1 matches 9 bases. The CDR3 totals 13 residues. The trim removed 6 bases at V and 1 base at J, leaving 0 bases unmatched. CDR1 MDHEN and CDR2 SYDVKM come from the germline V gene. The CDR3 sequence is CASRDRGNTEAFF. The CDR3 DNA is TGTGCCAGCAGGGACAGGGGGAACACTGAAGCTTTCTTT.

The V and J genes are TRBV19 and TRBJ2-3; TRBD2 matches 11 bases. The V and J ends lost 5 bases and 4 bases, in that order; junction bases with no gene match: 8. Germline V gives CDR1 LNHDA, CDR2 SQIVND (reference sequence). CDR3 length equals 16 residues. The CDR3 loop reads CASSLRLAGSSDTQYF. Here the CDR3 DNA reads TGTGCCAGTAGTCTTAGACTAGCGGGATCGTCAGATACGCAGTATTTT.

The genes are TRBV7-2 and TRBJ2-1, with 8 bases aligning to TRBD1. The ends lost 5 bases at V and 9 bases at J; junction bases unmatched: 12. The CDR3 has 15 amino acids. Germline-derived CDR1 and CDR2 are SGHTA and FQGNSA. The CDR3 DNA is TGTGCCAGCAGCCCAGCGACCAGGGGGCTGGGTGAGCAGTTCTTC. Translation gives CASSPATRGLGEQFF.

This chain connects TRBV7-2 to TRBJ2-3, with TRBD2 matching 9 bases. The germline gives CDR1 SGHTA, CDR2 FQGNSA. The V gene end was trimmed by 7 bases and the J gene end by 3 bases; junction bases not matched to a gene: 2. This CDR3 spans 13 amino acids. In DNA, the CDR3 is TGTGCCAGCACTAGCGGGATGACAGATACGCAGTATTTT. Its protein is CASTSGMTDTQYF.

The V gene is TRBV6-5, the J gene TRBJ1-3; possibly TRBD1 for D (6 bases). The CDR3 is made up of 15 amino acids. Per the germline V gene, CDR1 is MNHEY and CDR2 is SVGAGI. V lost 6 bases and J 0 bases, leaving 12 bases between the germline ends. The DNA for the CDR3 is TGTGCCAGCAGCTTGACAGGACTCTCTGGAAACACCATATATTTT. The encoded protein is CASSLTGLSGNTIYF.

The J gene is TRBJ2-7, the V gene TRBV19, with D unresolved. The CDR3 consists of 13 residues. The ends were cut back, 5 bases at V and 2 bases at J, with 10 bases in the middle. Per the germline V gene, CDR1 is LNHDA and CDR2 is SQIVND (reference sequence). The CDR3 region is CASSLGPPYEQYF. The CDR3 nucleotides read TGTGCCAGTAGTCTGGGCCCACCCTACGAGCAGTACTTC. Full variable domain (remainder filled in from reference TRBV19 and TRBJ2-7): DGGITQSPKYLFRKEGQNVTLSCEQNLNHDAMYWYRQDPGQGLRLIYYSQIVNDFQKGDIAEGYSVSREKKESFPLTVTSAQKNPTAFYLCASSLGPPYEQYFGPGTRLTVT.

V usage is TRBV6-1 and J usage is TRBJ2-7, with 8 bases lining up with TRBD1. Germline V lookup: CDR1 MNHNS, CDR2 SASEGT. V was clipped by 5 bases and J by 3 bases; unmatched bases: 6. The CDR3 runs 14 residues. As DNA, the CDR3 is TGTGCCAGCAGTTCACCGGGACAGGTCTACGAGCAGTACTTC. This codes for CASSSPGQVYEQYF.

V is TRBV4-3 and J is TRBJ1-2; 8 nucleotides align to TRBD1. Germline V gene sequence: CDR1 LGHNA, CDR2 YSLEER. V lost 0 bases to trimming and J lost 8 bases; unmatched junction nucleotides: 5. This CDR3 region has 14 residues. The CDR3 is CASSQEDRAVGYTF. DNA for the CDR3: TGCGCCAGCAGCCAAGAGGACAGGGCGGTAGGCTACACCTTC.

J is TRBJ1-2 and V is TRBV5-4, with a weak D call TRBD1 (5 bases). Trimming took 0 bases from V and 4 from J, leaving 10 bases between them. The CDR3 spans 14 residues. CDR1 and CDR2 (germline): SGHNT, YYREEE (reference sequence). CDR3 in amino acids: CASSLAGLSYGYTF. The CDR3 DNA follows: TGTGCCAGCAGCTTGGCAGGGTTAAGCTATGGCTACACCTTC. Together with reference TRBV5-4 and TRBJ1-2, the CDR3 gives the full variable domain: ETGVTQSPTHLIKTRGQQVTLRCSSQSGHNTVSWYQQALGQGPQFIFQYYREEENGRGNFPPRFSGLQFPNYSSELNVNALELDDSALYLCASSLAGLSYGYTFGSGTRLTVV.

The chain is built from TRBV19 and TRBJ1-5; D remains ambiguous. Trimming removed 4 bases at V and 2 bases at J, with 12 bases between. CDR1 is LNHDA and CDR2 is SQIVND in the germline V gene (reference sequence). This CDR3 has 15 residues. The CDR3 spells CASSTILAGNQPQHF. DNA for the CDR3: TGTGCCAGTAGTACTATATTGGCGGGCAATCAGCCCCAGCATTTT.

This chain uses TRBV5-6 with TRBJ1-4, with D uncertain. Germline loops: CDR1 SGHDT, CDR2 YYEEEE. CDR3 length: 11 residues. Trimming shortened V by 0 bases and J by 10 bases, and 4 bases separated the two germline ends. In nucleotides, the CDR3 is TGTGCCAGCAGCTTGGACGGAAAACTGTTTTTT. It translates to CASSLDGKLFF.

This chain joins TRBV29-1 and TRBJ1-3; D not certain. The length of the CDR3 is 13 residues. The ends were cut back, 6 bases at V and 0 bases at J, with 9 bases in the middle. Per the germline V gene, CDR1 is SQVTM and CDR2 is ANQGSEA. CDR3 DNA sequence: TGCAGCGTCGCTCATGGCTCTGGAAACACCATATATTTT. As protein: CSVAHGSGNTIYF.

V gene TRBV30 combines with J gene TRBJ1-5; no firm D call. This CDR3 has 15 residues. CDR1 and CDR2 (germline): GTSNPN, SVGIG (reference sequence). V lost 0 bases and J lost 2, with 11 bases in between. The CDR3 sequence is CAWSVGGLGNQPQHF. The CDR3 DNA follows: TGTGCCTGGAGTGTAGGCGGGCTTGGCAATCAGCCCCAGCATTTT.

The chain is built from TRBV18 and TRBJ2-7; 12 positions agree with TRBD2. Germline CDR1 and CDR2: KGHSH and LQKENI. V dropped 1 base and J dropped 4; count of bases not matched to a gene: 5. CDR3 size: 16 residues. The CDR3 region has the DNA TGTGCCAGCTCACCACAATCCACTAGCGGGAGGTACGAGCAGTACTTC. Translating gives CASSPQSTSGRYEQYF.

The chain couples TRBV30 to TRBJ2-2; D not resolved. CDR1 and CDR2 from the germline V gene are GTSNPN and SVGIG (reference sequence). Trimming left V 0 bases short and J 4 bases short, with 12 bases between. The CDR3 is made up of 15 amino acids. CDR3 sequence (DNA): TGTGCCTGGAGTGTATTATGGGGTGGCACCGGGGAGCTGTTTTTT. Encoded protein: CAWSVLWGGTGELFF.

Only one count was recorded for this clone. The chain uses TRBV18 and TRBJ2-5, with 9 bases fitting TRBD1. Germline CDR1 is KGHSH and CDR2 is LQKENI. The CDR3 runs to 15 residues. Trimming cost V 3 bases and J 4 bases; bases outside gene matches: 6. CDR3 bases: TGTGCCAGCTCACCGCCGGGACAGGGTCTAGAGACCCAGTACTTC. It encodes CASSPPGQGLETQYF.

The chain is built from TRBV7-9 and TRBJ1-1, with D hard to call. V was clipped by 7 bases and J by 4 bases, with 19 bases between them. The CDR3 has 15 amino acids. Germline CDR1 and CDR2: SEHNR and FQNEAQ (reference sequence). The chain's CDR3 is CASNRPTLGATEAFF. CDR3 DNA: TGTGCCAGCAACCGACCGACCTTGGGTGCCACTGAAGCTTTCTTT. Full variable domain (remainder filled in from reference TRBV7-9 and TRBJ1-1): DTGVSQNPRHKITKRGQNVTFRCDPISEHNRLYWYRQTLGQGPEFLTYFQNEAQLEKSRLLSDRFSAERPKGSFSTLEIQRTEQGDSAMYLCASNRPTLGATEAFFGQGTRLTVV.

This sequence joins TRBV27 and TRBJ2-7; perhaps TRBD2 as D (6 bases). Trimming cost V 5 bases and J 1 base, with 18 bases left between them. The CDR3 extends over 16 amino acids. Germline V gene sequence: CDR1 MNHEY, CDR2 SMNVEV (reference sequence). The CDR3 nucleotides are TGTGCCAGCAGTCCAAGGGGCGGGGCTGAGTCCTACGAGCAGTACTTC. Amino acid sequence: CASSPRGGAESYEQYF.

This chain joins TRBV27 and TRBJ2-7; D is possibly TRBD2 (6 bases). Germline-derived CDR1 and CDR2 are MNHEY and SMNVEV (reference sequence). V shed 2 bases and J shed 4 bases, with 6 bases lying between them. The CDR3 runs 12 residues. CDR3 region: CASSLAGYEQYF. The CDR3 DNA reads as TGTGCCAGCAGTTTAGCGGGATACGAGCAGTACTTC.

This chain connects TRBV10-3 to TRBJ2-4; D might be TRBD1 (6 bases). V gave up 4 bases and J gave up 3 bases, with 13 bases separating them. CDR1 and CDR2 (germline): ENHRY, SYGVKD. The CDR3 is made up of 15 amino acids. CDR3 in amino acids: CAISVDRTGKNIQYF. The DNA for the CDR3 is TGTGCCATCAGTGTCGACAGGACTGGCAAAAACATTCAGTACTTC.

V gene TRBV5-6 combines with J gene TRBJ1-6, with no clear D. The CDR3 totals 14 residues. The V end was cut by 1 base, the J end by 10 bases, with 12 bases between. The V gene's germline CDR1 is SGHDT and CDR2 YYEEEE. CDR3 coding DNA: TGTGCCAGCAGCTTGACCACAAACGGGTCACCCCTCCACTTT. Its translation is CASSLTTNGSPLHF.

The rearrangement joins TRBV9 to TRBJ2-7; tentatively, D is TRBD1 (6 bases). The length of the CDR3 is 13 residues. Trimming shortened V by 3 bases and J by 6 bases, and 13 bases separated the two germline ends. Looked up from germline, CDR1 is SGDLS and CDR2 is YYNGEE. CDR3 bases: TGTGCCAGCAGCGAACAGGGTAGTGGCGAGCAGTACTTC. This translates into CASSEQGSGEQYF.

The CDR3 region is CASSLGLQETQYF. In DNA form, the CDR3 reads TGTGCCAGCAGCTTGGGTCTTCAAGAGACCCAGTACTTC. The rearrangement joins TRBV7-2 to TRBJ2-5; D call uncertain. There are 13 residues in the CDR3. V lost 3 bases and J 2 bases, leaving 7 bases between the germline ends. Germline assignment: CDR1 SGHTA and CDR2 FQGNSA.

CDR3 nucleotide sequence: TGCGCCAGCAGCCAAGAACCCAGGGGCGGTGAAAAACTGTTTTTT. It yields the protein CASSQEPRGGEKLFF. The V call is TRBV4-1, the J call TRBJ1-4; D may be TRBD1 (6 bases). With 0 bases removed from V and 7 bases from J, the gap between germline ends came to 12 bases. The CDR3 runs 15 residues. CDR1 and CDR2 from the germline V gene are MGHRA and YSYEKL.

A single count supports this clone. This chain links TRBV2 with TRBJ2-2, with 7 bases lining up with TRBD1. The germline gives CDR1 SNHLY, CDR2 FYNNEI. After removal of 4 bases from V and 3 bases from J, the junction contained 2 bases not matched to a gene. The CDR3 is 14 amino acids. DNA of the CDR3: TGTGCCAGCAGTGGACAGGGTCACACCGGGGAGCTGTTTTTT. Translating it yields CASSGQGHTGELFF.

This clone appeared a few times. The genes are TRBV9 and TRBJ2-2, with D possibly matching TRBD2 (6 bases). V dropped 3 bases and J dropped 6 bases, with 12 bases sitting between them. Germline V gene data show CDR1 as SGDLS and CDR2 as YYNGEE. The CDR3 extends over 14 amino acids. The chain's CDR3 is CASSAYGGAGELFF. The CDR3 DNA is TGTGCCAGCAGCGCCTATGGAGGGGCCGGGGAGCTGTTTTTT. Filled out from reference TRBV9 and TRBJ2-2, the complete variable domain reads DSGVTQTPKHLITATGQRVTLRCSPRSGDLSVYWYQQSLDQGLQFLIQYYNGEERAKGNILERFSAQQFPDLHSELNLSSLELGDSALYFCASSAYGGAGELFFGEGSRLTVL.

CDR3 region: CASSGLGVGGYTF. The CDR3 DNA sequence: TGTGCCAGCAGCGGCCTAGGGGTGGGCGGCTACACCTTC. The chain is built from TRBV9 and TRBJ1-2; D may be TRBD1 (5 bases). This CDR3 has 13 amino acids. V dropped 3 bases and J dropped 8 bases, with 14 bases sitting between them. The germline V gene encodes CDR1 SGDLS and CDR2 YYNGEE.

This clone showed up just once. The chain has TRBV19 and TRBJ1-1, with D possibly matching TRBD1 (5 bases). This CDR3 is 16 amino acids long. Germline CDR1 is LNHDA and CDR2 is SQIVND (reference sequence). Trimming stripped 6 bases from V and 5 bases from J, with 22 bases between. The chain's CDR3 is CASSSGRGWLNTEAFF. The DNA for the CDR3 is TGTGCCAGTAGCAGCGGGAGGGGTTGGTTAAATACTGAAGCTTTCTTT.

The CDR3 reads CASSWGVNQPQHF. CDR3 nucleotides: TGTGCCAGCAGTTGGGGAGTTAATCAGCCCCAGCATTTT. The genes are TRBV6-5 and TRBJ1-5; the D is unclear. V lost 4 bases and J 4 bases, leaving 8 bases between the germline ends. In germline, CDR1 is MNHEY, CDR2 SVGAGI. The CDR3 is 13 residues long.

CDR3 loop: CASSGAATYEQYF. For the CDR3, the DNA is TGTGCCAGTAGTGGGGCAGCTACCTACGAGCAGTACTTC. The chain employs TRBV19 and TRBJ2-7, with D possibly being TRBD1 (5 bases). The V gene's germline CDR1 is LNHDA and CDR2 SQIVND (reference sequence). The CDR3 is made up of 13 amino acids. Trimming stripped 5 bases from V and 2 bases from J, with 10 bases between. Filled out from reference TRBV19 and TRBJ2-7, the complete variable domain reads DGGITQSPKYLFRKEGQNVTLSCEQNLNHDAMYWYRQDPGQGLRLIYYSQIVNDFQKGDIAEGYSVSREKKESFPLTVTSAQKNPTAFYLCASSGAATYEQYFGPGTRLTVT.

This chain connects TRBV2 to TRBJ2-7; TRBD2 agrees at 7 bases. J gave up 3 bases and V 1 base, and 3 bases lay outside the gene matches. The CDR3 runs 14 residues. In germline, CDR1 is SNHLY, CDR2 FYNNEI. The CDR3 here is CASSEGTRYYEQYF. CDR3 nucleotides: TGTGCCAGCAGTGAAGGGACTAGATACTACGAGCAGTACTTC.

The chain uses TRBV5-1 and TRBJ1-2, with a possible D match to TRBD1 (5 bases). Germline CDR1 reads SGHRS; CDR2 reads YFSETQ. Trimming shortened V by 4 bases and J by 8 bases, and 12 bases separated the two germline ends. The CDR3 is made up of 12 amino acids. In nucleotides, the CDR3 is TGCGCCAGCAGCCGGGACTTCGGGGGCTACACCTTC. It encodes CASSRDFGGYTF.